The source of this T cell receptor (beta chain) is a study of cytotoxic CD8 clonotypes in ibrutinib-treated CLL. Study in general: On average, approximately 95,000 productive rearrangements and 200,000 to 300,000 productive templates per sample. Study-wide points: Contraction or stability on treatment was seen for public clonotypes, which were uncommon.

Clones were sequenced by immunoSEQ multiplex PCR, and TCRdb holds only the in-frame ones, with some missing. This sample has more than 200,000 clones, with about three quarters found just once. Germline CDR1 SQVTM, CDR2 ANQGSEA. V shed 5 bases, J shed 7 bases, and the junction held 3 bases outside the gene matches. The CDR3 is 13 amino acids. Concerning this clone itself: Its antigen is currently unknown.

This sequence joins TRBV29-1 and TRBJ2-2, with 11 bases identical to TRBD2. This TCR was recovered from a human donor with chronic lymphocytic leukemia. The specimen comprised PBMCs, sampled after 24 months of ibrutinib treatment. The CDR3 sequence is CSVTTSGIGELFF. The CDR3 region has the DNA TGCAGCGTTACGACTAGCGGGATCGGGGAGCTGTTTTTT.